These T cell receptor beta chains were read from a single sample in a study of cytomegalovirus exposure and HLA in healthy donors. Libraries were prepared by immunoSEQ multiplex PCR; TCRdb keeps only in-frame clonotypes and omits some of them. The repertoire holds some 100,000 clones, with around 89% as singletons. What was sequenced was PBMCs. All receptors derive from a man aged 18 to 29 in good health and CMV-seronegative. The CDR3 runs from the conserved cysteine through the conserved F or W. Each record gives: V gene, D gene, clone size, J gene, CDR3 protein, CDR3 DNA. D genes are given only for firm matches. The size of a clone is reported for some rows only, either as once, few or many, or as a class for expanded clones.

>TRBV7-2|TRBD1|.|TRBJ1-5
CASSQVTGLDQPQHF
TGTGCCAGCAGCCAGGTGACAGGGTTAGATCAGCCCCAGCATTTT
>TRBV25-1|TRBD1|.|TRBJ1-5
CASETKKAGQGEQPQHF
TGTGCCAGCGAAACTAAAAAAGCGGGACAGGGGGAACAGCCCCAGCATTTT
>TRBV7-9|.|once|TRBJ2-3
CASSFRRGTDTQYF
TGTGCCAGCAGCTTCCGCAGGGGTACAGATACGCAGTATTTT
>TRBV28|TRBD1|.|TRBJ2-7
CASSLMDRGYEQYF
TGTGCCAGCAGTTTAATGGACAGGGGTTATGAGCAGTACTTC
>TRBV6-5|.|once|TRBJ2-1
CASSYSPLTEQFF
TGTGCCAGCAGTTACAGCCCACTTACGGAGCAGTTCTTC
>TRBV6-6|TRBD1|.|TRBJ1-2
CASSYRDRVLDGYTF
TGTGCCAGCAGTTACCGGGACAGGGTGCTTGATGGCTACACCTTC
>TRBV30|.|.|TRBJ1-1
CAWSVGLKAAFF
TGTGCCTGGAGTGTTGGACTCAAGGCGGCTTTCTTT
>TRBV28|TRBD1|.|TRBJ2-7
CASSSAWDSISYEQYF
TGTGCCAGCAGTTCCGCATGGGACAGCATCTCCTACGAGCAGTACTTC
>TRBV6-1|.|few|TRBJ1-1
CASSLQITEAFF
TGTGCCAGCTCCCTACAGATCACTGAAGCTTTCTTT
>TRBV7-6|TRBD2|.|TRBJ2-5
CASSAVRGPGLAGRETQYF
TGTGCCAGCAGCGCCGTGAGGGGACCGGGACTAGCGGGAAGAGAGACCCAGTACTTC
>TRBV7-2|TRBD1|.|TRBJ2-7
CASSLTGGTGVYEQYF
TGTGCCAGCAGCTTAACTGGCGGGACAGGGGTGTACGAGCAGTACTTC
>TRBV20-1|.|.|TRBJ1-1
CSAKTGVGAFF
TGCAGTGCTAAGACGGGGGTTGGAGCTTTCTTT
>TRBV28|TRBD1|.|TRBJ1-1
CASSTTRGLNTEAFF
TGTGCCAGCAGTACGACCAGGGGGTTGAACACTGAAGCTTTCTTT
>TRBV28|.|.|TRBJ2-7
CASSSGGPGDEQYF
TGTGCCAGCAGTTCCGGGGGGCCCGGGGACGAGCAGTACTTC
>TRBV5-1|.|.|TRBJ2-7
CASSLQETTYEQYF
TGCGCCAGCAGCTTACAGGAGACAACATACGAGCAGTACTTC
>TRBV7-2|.|once|TRBJ2-7
CASSLAGVADYEQYF
TGTGCCAGCAGCTTAGCAGGAGTAGCGGACTACGAGCAGTACTTC
>TRBV27|.|.|TRBJ2-7
CASSSLTVLEQYF
TGTGCCAGCAGTTCTCTGACAGTCCTCGAGCAGTACTTC
>TRBV28|.|.|TRBJ2-7
CASSDTGMPSYEQYF
TGTGCCAGCAGCGACACAGGGATGCCTTCCTACGAGCAGTACTTC
>TRBV28|.|.|TRBJ1-2
CASSLPSQGSYGYTF
TGTGCCAGCAGTTTACCCAGTCAGGGTTCATATGGCTACACCTTC
>TRBV11-3|TRBD1|.|TRBJ2-7
CASSNPGGTIPYEQYF
TGTGCCAGCAGCAACCCAGGGGGAACTATTCCCTACGAGCAGTACTTC
>TRBV28|TRBD1|few|TRBJ2-2
CASRDREGVDGPGELFF
TGTGCCAGCAGGGACAGGGAAGGTGTGGATGGTCCCGGGGAGCTGTTTTTT
>TRBV7-9|TRBD1|.|TRBJ1-2
CASSGRGTDSSISYGYTF
TGTGCCAGCAGCGGCAGGGGGACAGACTCTTCCATTAGCTATGGCTACACCTTC
>TRBV28|.|.|TRBJ1-2
CATQTGDGYTF
TGTGCCACCCAGACCGGGGATGGCTACACCTTC
>TRBV15|.|once|TRBJ1-2
CATSRDTGTGYTF
TGTGCCACCAGCAGAGATACAGGGACCGGCTACACCTTC
>TRBV27|TRBD2|.|TRBJ2-3
CASSLWGGLAGGGTDTQYF
TGTGCCAGCAGTTTATGGGGAGGACTAGCGGGGGGGGGCACAGATACGCAGTATTTT
>TRBV5-1|.|.|TRBJ2-3
CASSRLKGETDTQYF
TGCGCCAGCAGCAGGCTCAAGGGGGAGACAGATACGCAGTATTTT
>TRBV15|TRBD2|.|TRBJ2-5
CATSRPGRRETQYF
TGTGCCACCAGCAGGCCCGGGAGGCGGGAGACCCAGTACTTC
>TRBV7-9|TRBD1|.|TRBJ1-5
CASSLDRGNQPQHF
TGTGCCAGCAGCTTAGACAGGGGGAATCAGCCCCAGCATTTT
>TRBV2|.|.|TRBJ1-1
CASSEGGRVNTEAFF
TGTGCCAGCAGTGAAGGTGGCAGGGTGAACACTGAAGCTTTCTTT
>TRBV6-1|.|.|TRBJ1-2
CASSEGRGYGYTF
TGTGCCAGCAGTGAAGGGAGGGGCTATGGCTACACCTTC
>TRBV5-6|.|.|TRBJ2-7
CASSSVRSSGFYEQYF
TGTGCCAGCAGCTCGGTAAGGTCCTCAGGCTTTTACGAGCAGTACTTC
>TRBV11-2|TRBD2|.|TRBJ2-2
CASSSRTSPGELFF
TGTGCCAGCAGCTCCAGGACTAGCCCCGGGGAGCTGTTTTTT
>TRBV23-1|TRBD1|.|TRBJ2-7
CASSQTPPGQISYEQYF
TGCGCCAGCAGTCAAACGCCACCGGGACAGATCTCCTACGAGCAGTACTTC
>TRBV28|.|once|TRBJ1-3
CASSLVQLSGNTIYF
TGTGCCAGCAGTTTAGTACAGCTCTCTGGAAACACCATATATTTT
>TRBV28|TRBD1|.|TRBJ2-7
CASREYRGGRDEQYF
TGTGCCAGCAGGGAGTACAGGGGTGGTAGGGACGAGCAGTACTTC
>TRBV7-2|TRBD1|.|TRBJ1-1
CASSLSGQGVTEAFF
TGTGCCAGCAGCCTCAGTGGACAGGGAGTCACTGAAGCTTTCTTT
>TRBV21-1|.|.|TRBJ1-2
CASSQTQESTNYGYTF
TGTGCCAGCAGCCAAACCCAGGAATCCACTAACTATGGCTACACCTTC
>TRBV19|.|.|TRBJ1-1
CASSIGRGSDTEAFF
TGTGCCAGTAGTATTGGTCGGGGGTCGGACACTGAAGCTTTCTTT
>TRBV4-2|.|.|TRBJ1-2
CASSQDSNRNYGYTF
TGTGCCAGCAGCCAAGACAGCAACAGAAACTATGGCTACACCTTC
>TRBV9|TRBD1|.|TRBJ2-5
CASSAGTGEPETQYF
TGTGCCAGCAGCGCCGGGACAGGGGAGCCAGAGACCCAGTACTTC
>TRBV9|TRBD1|.|TRBJ1-4
CASSVGTGDEKLFF
TGTGCCAGCAGCGTAGGAACAGGGGATGAAAAACTGTTTTTT
>TRBV2|.|.|TRBJ1-2
CASSGPRARGGYYGYTF
TGTGCCAGCAGTGGCCCCAGAGCTAGAGGCGGATACTATGGCTACACCTTC
>TRBV6-1|.|.|TRBJ1-1
CASQRQARMNTEAFF
TGTGCCAGCCAGCGACAGGCACGGATGAACACTGAAGCTTTCTTT
>TRBV6-5|.|.|TRBJ1-6
CASRAGPGDSPLHF
TGTGCCAGCAGAGCAGGGCCTGGGGATTCACCCCTCCACTTT
>TRBV6-4|TRBD2|.|TRBJ2-1
CASSEGTNNEQFF
TGTGCCAGCAGTGAGGGGACTAACAATGAGCAGTTCTTC
>TRBV5-1|.|.|TRBJ1-2
CASSFRGQSTAEGYTF
TGCGCCAGCAGCTTCCGCGGTCAAAGCACGGCTGAGGGCTACACCTTC
>TRBV9|TRBD1|.|TRBJ2-1
CASSPRQGAQYNEQFF
TGTGCCAGCAGCCCCCGTCAGGGGGCGCAGTACAATGAGCAGTTCTTC
>TRBV18|.|.|TRBJ1-4
CASSPREGGEKLFF
TGTGCCAGCTCACCACGGGAGGGAGGTGAAAAACTGTTTTTT
>TRBV5-6|.|few|TRBJ2-7
CASSLVRSSYEQYF
TGTGCCAGCAGCTTGGTGAGGAGCTCCTACGAGCAGTACTTC
>TRBV7-6|.|.|TRBJ1-1
CASSLTPRGTEAFF
TGTGCCAGCAGCTTAACCCCTCGCGGCACTGAAGCTTTCTTT
>TRBV5-1|.|.|TRBJ1-3
CASSLGDGGSGNTIYF
TGCGCCAGCAGCCTAGGCGACGGAGGCTCTGGAAACACCATATATTTT
>TRBV5-1|.|.|TRBJ1-6
CASSLGYIGQGSYNSPLHF
TGCGCCAGCAGCTTGGGGTATATTGGTCAGGGCTCCTATAATTCACCCCTCCACTTT